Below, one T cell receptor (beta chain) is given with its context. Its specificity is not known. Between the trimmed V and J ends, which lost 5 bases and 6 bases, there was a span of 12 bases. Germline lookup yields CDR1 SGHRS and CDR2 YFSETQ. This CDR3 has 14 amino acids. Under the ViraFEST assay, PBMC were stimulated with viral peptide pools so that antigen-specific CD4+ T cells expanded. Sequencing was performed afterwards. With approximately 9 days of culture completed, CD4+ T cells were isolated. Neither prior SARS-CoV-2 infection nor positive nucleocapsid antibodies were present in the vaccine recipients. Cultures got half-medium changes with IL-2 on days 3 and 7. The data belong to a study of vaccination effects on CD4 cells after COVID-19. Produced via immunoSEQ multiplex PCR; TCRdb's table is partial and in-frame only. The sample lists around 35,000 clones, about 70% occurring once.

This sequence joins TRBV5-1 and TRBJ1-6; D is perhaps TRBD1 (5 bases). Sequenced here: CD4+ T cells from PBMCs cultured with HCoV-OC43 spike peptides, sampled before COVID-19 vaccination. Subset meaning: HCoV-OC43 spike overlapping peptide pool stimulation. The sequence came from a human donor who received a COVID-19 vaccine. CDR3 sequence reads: CASSRDFGNSPLHF. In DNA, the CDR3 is TGCGCCAGCAGTAGGGACTTCGGTAATTCACCCCTCCACTTT. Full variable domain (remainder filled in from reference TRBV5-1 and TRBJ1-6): KAGVTQTPRYLIKTRGQQVTLSCSPISGHRSVSWYQQTPGQGLQFLFEYFSETQRNKGNFPGRFSGRQFSNSRSEMNVSTLELGDSALYLCASSRDFGNSPLHFGNGTRLTVT.